This T cell receptor (beta chain) came from a study of blood T cell repertoires in COVID-19. Germline assignment: CDR1 MRHNA and CDR2 SNTAGT. This CDR3 comprises 17 residues. The ends lost 2 bases at V and 0 bases at J; junction bases unmatched: 9. Measured with immunoSEQ multiplex PCR; TCRdb has only the in-frame clones, and not every one. In the table there are about 220,000 clones, roughly 90% of which are singletons. Specimen: PBMCs or T cells enriched from blood (not recorded which). The clonotype comes from a woman aged 30 to 39 with acute COVID-19. The chain has TRBV6-4 and TRBJ2-7, with 8 nucleotides matching TRBD1. DNA of the CDR3: TGTGCCAGCAGTGACCGGTCGGGACAGGAGAGCTCCTACGAGCAGTACTTC. This sequence encodes CASSDRSGQESSYEQYF.